The 21 T cell receptor beta chains given below trace back to one sample, sequenced in a study of graft-versus-host responses after intestinal transplantation. Method: immunoSEQ multiplex PCR; TCRdb's copy keeps in-frame clones and lacks some. Of 80,000 or so clones in the sample, about 90% were seen once. The material was PBMCs, obtained 98 days after intestinal transplantation. All receptors derive from a human patient who received an intestinal transplant, so some T cells may come from the graft donor.

The rearrangement joins TRBV9 to TRBJ1-1, with 8 bases that match TRBD1. Germline-derived CDR1 and CDR2 are SGDLS and YYNGEE. The ends lost 4 bases at V and 6 bases at J; junction bases unmatched: 8. There are 14 residues in the CDR3. CDR3 bases: TGTGCCAGCAGCACGGGCGACAGGGGCGCTGAAGCTTTCTTT. It codes for CASSTGDRGAEAFF.

The rearrangement links TRBV7-9 to TRBJ1-2; no firm D call. The CDR3 extends over 13 amino acids. Per the germline V gene, CDR1 is SEHNR and CDR2 is FQNEAQ (reference sequence). V was shortened by 4 bases and J by 2 bases, with 8 bases between the two germline ends. CDR3 nucleotide sequence: TGTGCCAGCAGCTCGCGGGGAAACTATGGCTACACCTTC. Protein sequence: CASSSRGNYGYTF.

The V gene is TRBV6-6, the J gene TRBJ2-5, with D uncertain. V lost 4 bases to trimming and J lost 1 base, with 10 bases between them. This CDR3 region has 14 residues. Per the germline V gene, CDR1 is MNHNY and CDR2 is SVGAGI (reference sequence). CDR3 coding DNA: TGTGCCAGCAGTTTCTGGAACAGCCAAGAGACCCAGTACTTC. It specifies CASSFWNSQETQYF.

V usage is TRBV5-6 and J usage is TRBJ1-5; a possible D gene is TRBD1 (5 bases). CDR3 length: 14 amino acids. Trimming stripped 3 bases from V and 8 bases from J, with 15 bases between. Germline V gives CDR1 SGHDT, CDR2 YYEEEE. The CDR3 DNA follows: TGTGCCAGCAGCTGGTGGGGGTCCGATGAGCCCCAGCATTTT. It is translated as CASSWWGSDEPQHF.

This rearrangement joins TRBV7-8 to TRBJ2-5; the match to TRBD1 covers 8 bases. V trimming: 5 bases; J trimming: 3 bases; junction bases outside the gene matches: 5. The CDR3 runs 14 residues. Germline V CDR1 and CDR2: SGHVS, FQNEAQ. The CDR3 reads CASSMTGAKETQYF. As DNA, the CDR3 is TGTGCCAGCAGCATGACAGGGGCCAAAGAGACCCAGTACTTC.

Only a few counts were recorded for this clone. The chain combines TRBV7-2 with TRBJ2-5; no clear D. The CDR3 spans 15 residues. CDR1 and CDR2 from the germline V gene are SGHTA and FQGNSA. The V end was cut by 5 bases, the J end by 5 bases, with 18 bases between. The CDR3 loop is CASSPQRLLGETQYF. CDR3 nucleotide sequence: TGTGCCAGCAGCCCACAGAGGCTCCTAGGGGAGACCCAGTACTTC. The whole variable domain, remainder taken from reference TRBV7-2 and TRBJ2-5, is GAGVSQSPSNKVTEKGKDVELRCDPISGHTALYWYRQSLGQGLEFLIYFQGNSAPDKSGLPSDRFSAERTGGSVSTLTIQRTQQEDSAVYLCASSPQRLLGETQYFGPGTRLLVL.

The V and J genes are TRBV9 and TRBJ2-1; no firm D call. This CDR3 contains 13 residues. V was cut by 0 bases and J by 6 bases, with 7 bases left in between. Germline loops: CDR1 SGDLS, CDR2 YYNGEE. CDR3 protein: CASSVGGTNEQFF. CDR3 nucleotides: TGTGCCAGCAGCGTAGGAGGTACCAATGAGCAGTTCTTC.

This chain links TRBV6-5 with TRBJ2-2, with D possibly being TRBD1 (5 bases). Germline CDR1 reads MNHEY; CDR2 reads SVGAGI. This CDR3 region has 14 residues. V shed 1 base and J shed 5 bases, with 8 bases lying between them. This CDR3 is CASSYYRWTGELFF. CDR3 nucleotide sequence: TGTGCCAGCAGTTACTACAGGTGGACCGGGGAGCTGTTTTTT.

The V and J genes are TRBV10-3 and TRBJ2-1; TRBD2 matches at 7 bases. From germline, CDR1 is ENHRY and CDR2 SYGVKD. CDR3 length: 12 residues. Losses at the gene ends were 7 bases for V and 9 bases for J; bases not matched to a gene: 6. The CDR3: CAIKSGATEQFF. As DNA, the CDR3 is TGTGCCATCAAGAGCGGGGCTACTGAGCAGTTCTTC.

In DNA, the CDR3 is TGCGCCAGCAGCCCTTCAAGGGGCTCCTACGAGCAGTACTTC. As protein: CASSPSRGSYEQYF. This rearrangement joins TRBV4-1 to TRBJ2-7; D is possibly TRBD1 (5 bases). The germline V gene has CDR1 MGHRA and CDR2 YSYEKL. V was clipped by 4 bases and J by 0 bases, with 10 bases between them. The CDR3 runs 14 residues.

The gene calls are TRBV6-5 and TRBJ1-2; perhaps TRBD1 as D (6 bases). V lost 5 bases, J lost 1 base, and 8 bases lay in between. Germline CDR1 is MNHEY and CDR2 is SVGAGI. The CDR3 length is 13 residues. The CDR3 nucleotides read TGTGCCAGCAGTGAACAGGGTAACTATGGCTACACCTTC. Translation: CASSEQGNYGYTF.

This chain connects TRBV6-6 to TRBJ2-2, with 11 bases identical to TRBD1. Germline CDR1 reads MNHNY; CDR2 reads SVGAGI (reference sequence). V was pared by 1 base and J by 5 bases, with 3 bases of the junction left unmatched. The CDR3 loop spans 16 amino acids. CDR3 coding DNA: TGTGCCAGCAGTTACTGGACAGGGGGCTGGACCGGGGAGCTGTTTTTT. Translated, it gives CASSYWTGGWTGELFF.

CDR3 residues: CASSPWGTGQGAYEQYF. Here the CDR3 DNA reads TGTGCCAGCAGCCCCTGGGGCACGGGACAGGGGGCGTACGAGCAGTACTTC. The chain uses TRBV5-6 and TRBJ2-7; 12 bases are a match to TRBD1. The germline V gene encodes CDR1 SGHDT and CDR2 YYEEEE. With 4 bases clipped from V and 4 bases from J, the junction kept 12 bases outside the gene matches. This CDR3 region has 17 residues.

This chain connects TRBV10-1 to TRBJ1-5, with 7 bases matching TRBD1. V was pared by 5 bases and J by 0 bases, with 7 bases of the junction left unmatched. The CDR3 sequence is 16 residues long. The germline V gene has CDR1 WNHNN and CDR2 SYGVQD (reference sequence). CDR3 DNA sequence: TGCGCCAGCAGTTCTTTACAGGGGATTAGCAATCAGCCCCAGCATTTT. This translates into CASSSLQGISNQPQHF.

The CDR3 nucleotides read TGTGCCAGCAGACCTAATGCCGACAGCTATAGCAATCAGCCCCAGCATTTT. Translation gives CASRPNADSYSNQPQHF. This chain connects TRBV7-2 to TRBJ1-5, with a tentative D call TRBD1 (5 bases). Per the germline V gene, CDR1 is SGHTA and CDR2 is FQGNSA. The V gene lost 6 bases and the J gene lost 0 bases, with 18 bases spanning the gap. The length of the CDR3 is 17 residues.

The chain is built from TRBV7-9 and TRBJ1-5; 8 nucleotides line up with TRBD1. CDR1 and CDR2 (germline): SEHNR, FQNEAQ (reference sequence). V lost 0 bases, J lost 5 bases, and 9 bases stayed unmatched. The CDR3 contains 17 residues. The CDR3 DNA follows: TGTGCCAGCAGCTTAGCGCCGGGCAGGGGGCCGCATCAGCCCCAGCATTTT. It is translated as CASSLAPGRGPHQPQHF.

The J gene is TRBJ2-7, the V gene TRBV4-2; possibly TRBD1 for D (5 bases). There are 15 residues in the CDR3. The germline V gene has CDR1 LGHNA and CDR2 YNFKEQ. V was cut by 0 bases and J by 0 bases, with 9 bases left in between. CDR3: CASSQDLDSSYEQYF. CDR3 in DNA: TGTGCCAGCAGCCAAGATCTTGACAGCTCCTACGAGCAGTACTTC.

The gene calls are TRBV9 and TRBJ2-1; TRBD2 might be the D (7 bases). The germline gives CDR1 SGDLS, CDR2 YYNGEE. The length of the CDR3 is 15 residues. V was pared by 0 bases and J by 2 bases, with 9 bases between. CDR3 in DNA: TGTGCCAGCAGCGTAGACGGGGGGCCCTACAATGAGCAGTTCTTC. It codes for CASSVDGGPYNEQFF.

The chain uses TRBV30 and TRBJ2-7; unclear D gene. Trimming stripped 3 bases from V and 4 bases from J, with 7 bases between. Germline loops: CDR1 GTSNPN, CDR2 SVGIG (reference sequence). The CDR3 runs to 11 residues. CDR3 nucleotide sequence: TGTGCCTGGAGAACGGAATACGAGCAGTACTTC. Encoded protein: CAWRTEYEQYF.

This clone was picked up one time. The V and J genes are TRBV9 and TRBJ1-1; a possible D gene is TRBD1 (5 bases). Germline lookup yields CDR1 SGDLS and CDR2 YYNGEE. The CDR3 extends over 13 amino acids. Trimming pared 4 bases from V and 6 bases from J, leaving 13 bases between. DNA of the CDR3: TGTGCCAGCAGCCCTCCTGGGACCCCTGAAGCTTTCTTT. Translated: CASSPPGTPEAFF.

The chain employs TRBV9 and TRBJ1-4; maybe TRBD1 (5 bases). The CDR3 totals 17 residues. CDR1 is SGDLS, CDR2 YYNGEE, per germline. Between the trimmed V and J ends, which lost 0 bases and 4 bases, there was a span of 16 bases. CDR3 amino acids: CASSVGNLGQGNEKLFF. The CDR3 nucleotides are TGTGCCAGCAGCGTAGGTAACCTGGGTCAGGGTAATGAAAAACTGTTTTTT.